The clone carrying this TCR beta chain was picked up many times. Its antigen is not identified. Trimming stripped 3 bases from V and 4 bases from J, with 12 bases between. The CDR3 runs 15 residues. The data originate from a study of T cells after yellow fever vaccination. Study-level background: Fractions low in cell number were prepared with SMART-Seq v4 Ultra Low Input. General study findings and limits: Contamination by abundant bulk-population clonotypes could be present in FACS-sorted repertoires. Most clones from primary vaccination resurfaced after the booster (around 95% CD4, around 90% CD8).

TCR cDNA, made by 5'RACE template switching, carried an added universal primer site and UMIs. TCRdb re-called the 5' RACE reads through MiXCR, storing one row per CDR3 protein. The repertoire consists of some 390,000 distinct CDR3 sequences, with approximately 5.7% occurring once and the leading ten covering approximately 16%. The sequences come from PBMCs, collected 5 days after the yellow fever booster vaccination. V is TRBV12-3 or TRBV12-4 and J is TRBJ2-2; D may be TRBD2 (6 bases). The source is a man aged 25 to 45 who received the YFV17D yellow fever vaccine. Written as DNA, the CDR3 is TGTGCCAGCAGTTTGGGCCAGGGAGGCACCGGGGAGCTGTTTTTT. Its protein product is CASSLGQGGTGELFF.